This TCR beta chain was profiled in a study of T cells after yellow fever vaccination. The study, taken as a whole, reports: Of the clonotypes, a small share occurred in both CD4 and CD8 compartments.

The table lists this clonotype with many counts. Per germline, CDR1 MNHNY and CDR2 SVGAGI (reference sequence). The V end lost 8 bases, the J end lost 7 bases, and 8 bases lay between the germline ends. There are 11 residues in the CDR3. MiXCR, run by TCRdb on the 5' RACE reads, gives a single entry per CDR3 protein. The top ten hold over 9.5% of the sample, which has about 42,000 distinct CDR3 sequences, about 6.3% seen once. The receptor was isolated from a man aged 25 to 40 who received the YFV17D yellow fever vaccine. This sample comprised PBMCs, either bulk or a sorted T-cell subset (CD4+, CD8+, memory, or dextramer-sorted; not recorded which), obtained 45 days after the yellow fever booster vaccination. The V call is TRBV6-6, the J call TRBJ2-2; D uncertain. For the CDR3, the DNA is TGTGCCAGCGGGGTTGGCGGGGAGCTGTTTTTT. This encodes CASGVGGELFF.